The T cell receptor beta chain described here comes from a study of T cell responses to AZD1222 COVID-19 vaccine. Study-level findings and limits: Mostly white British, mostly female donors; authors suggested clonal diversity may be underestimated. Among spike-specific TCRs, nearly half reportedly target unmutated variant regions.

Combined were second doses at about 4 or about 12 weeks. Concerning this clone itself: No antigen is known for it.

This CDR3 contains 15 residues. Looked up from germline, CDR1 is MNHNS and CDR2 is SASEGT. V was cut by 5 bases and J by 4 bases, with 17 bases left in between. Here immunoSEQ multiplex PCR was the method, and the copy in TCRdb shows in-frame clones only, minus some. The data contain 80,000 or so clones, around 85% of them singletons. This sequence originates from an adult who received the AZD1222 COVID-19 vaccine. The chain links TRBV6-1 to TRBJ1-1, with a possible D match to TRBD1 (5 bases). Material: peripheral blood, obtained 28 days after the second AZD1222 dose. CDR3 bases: TGTGCCAGCAGTTCCCCCTGGCAGGGTTCCACTGAAGCTTTCTTT. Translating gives CASSSPWQGSTEAFF.